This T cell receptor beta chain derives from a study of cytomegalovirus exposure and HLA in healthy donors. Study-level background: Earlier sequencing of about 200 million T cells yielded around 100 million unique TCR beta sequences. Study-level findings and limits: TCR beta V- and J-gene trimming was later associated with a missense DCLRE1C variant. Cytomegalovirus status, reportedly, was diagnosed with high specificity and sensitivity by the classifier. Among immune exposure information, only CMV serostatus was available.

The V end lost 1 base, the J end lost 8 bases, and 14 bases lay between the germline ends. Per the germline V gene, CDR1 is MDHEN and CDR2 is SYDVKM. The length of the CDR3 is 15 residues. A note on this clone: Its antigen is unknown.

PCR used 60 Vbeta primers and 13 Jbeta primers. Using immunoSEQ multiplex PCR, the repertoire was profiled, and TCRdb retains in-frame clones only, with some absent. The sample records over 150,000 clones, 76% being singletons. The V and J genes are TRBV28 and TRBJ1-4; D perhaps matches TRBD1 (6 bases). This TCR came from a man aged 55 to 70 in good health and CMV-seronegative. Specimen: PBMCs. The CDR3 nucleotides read TGTGCCAGCAGTTTATCATCACAGGGTGCCGAAAAACTGTTTTTT. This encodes CASSLSSQGAEKLFF.